These T cell receptor beta chains were read from a single sample in a study of blood T cell repertoires in COVID-19. Generated by immunoSEQ multiplex PCR, the TCRdb table keeps only in-frame clones and is missing some. This table has 200,000 to 250,000 clones, 70% to 90% appearing once. Material for sequencing was PBMCs or T cells enriched from blood (not recorded which). These receptors all come from a woman aged 45-65 years in a cohort exposed to, infected with or recovered from COVID-19 (not recorded which). CDR3s include the opening cysteine and the closing phenylalanine or tryptophan. D genes are given only for firm matches. Part of the rows lack a size; the others show once, few, many or a class for expanded clones.

TRBD2	TRBJ2-3	once	TRBV7-9	TGTGCCAGCAGCTCGCTAGCGGGGGGACCCACAGATACGCAGTATTTT	CASSSLAGGPTDTQYF
TRBD1	TRBJ2-5	.	TRBV3-1/TRBV3-2	TGTGCCAGCAGTAACAGGGGGCAAGAGACCCAGTACTTC	CASSNRGQETQYF
.	TRBJ2-1	.	TRBV3-1/TRBV3-2	TGTGCCAGCAGCCTCAGACTCCGCAATGAGCAGTTCTTC	CASSLRLRNEQFF
TRBD1	TRBJ1-6	.	TRBV28	TGTGCCACCATGGAGGGACAGGTTTATTCACCCCTCCACTTT	CATMEGQVYSPLHF
TRBD1	TRBJ1-5	.	TRBV28	TGTGCCAGCCTCCCAGGGGGACTGGGGGGCAATCAGCCCCAGCATTTT	CASLPGGLGGNQPQHF
.	TRBJ2-7	.	TRBV19	TGTGCCAGTAGTATCCGAGGAGAGACCTACGAGCAGTACTTC	CASSIRGETYEQYF
TRBD1	TRBJ1-1	.	TRBV5-8	TGTGCCAGCAGCTTGGAGGCAGGGGGCGCGGACACTGAAGCTTTCTTT	CASSLEAGGADTEAFF
.	TRBJ2-1	.	TRBV4-3	TGCGCCAGCAGCCAAGCACTTTCGGGGAATGAGCAGTTCTTC	CASSQALSGNEQFF
.	TRBJ1-2	.	TRBV1	TGCACCAGCAGCCAACGGGACAGGCTAGACGGTGGCTACACCTTC	CTSSQRDRLDGGYTF
TRBD1	TRBJ2-2	few	TRBV10-1	TGCGCCAGCAATCCCGGGACAGGGGAGACCGGGGAGCTGTTTTTT	CASNPGTGETGELFF
.	TRBJ2-3	.	TRBV5-1	TGCGCCAGCCGGGGGACAGCTAGCACAGATACGCAGTATTTT	CASRGTASTDTQYF
TRBD1	TRBJ2-2	.	TRBV7-9	TGTGCCAGCAGCTTTAAAGTCGGACAGGGACACACCGGGGAGCTGTTTTTT	CASSFKVGQGHTGELFF
.	TRBJ1-4	.	TRBV30	TGTGCCTGGGCCAGGACAGCTAATGAAAAACTGTTTTTT	CAWARTANEKLFF
TRBD2	TRBJ2-3	.	TRBV11-2	TGTGCCAGCAGCTTATTCGGCGGGGGGGGCACAGATACGCAGTATTTT	CASSLFGGGGTDTQYF
TRBD2	TRBJ2-7	.	TRBV5-1	TGCGCCAGCACCCGAGCAGGACTAGAGCGTCGCGAGCAGTACTTC	CASTRAGLERREQYF
.	TRBJ1-6	.	TRBV4-3	TGCGCCAGCAGCCCCCAAACGAGGCTCACGGCCGATTCACCCCTCCACTTT	CASSPQTRLTADSPLHF
TRBD1	TRBJ2-2	few	TRBV5-1	TGCGCCAGCAGCGTGGGGACAGGGGGTGCCGGGGAGCTGTTTTTT	CASSVGTGGAGELFF
.	TRBJ1-2	.	TRBV2	TGTGCCAGCAGTGCGTCGGGGTTTTCCTATGGCTACACCTTC	CASSASGFSYGYTF
.	TRBJ1-1	.	TRBV6-1	TGTGCCAGCAGTGAGAGGCAGATGAACACTGAAGCTTTCTTT	CASSERQMNTEAFF
.	TRBJ1-2	.	TRBV6-5	TGTGCCAGCAGTACCCTAGGCACTAACTATGGCTACACCTTC	CASSTLGTNYGYTF
TRBD1	TRBJ2-2	.	TRBV7-3	TGTGCCAGCAGCCCTTCCCGGGACAGGGGGGCCGGGGAGCTGTTTTTT	CASSPSRDRGAGELFF
TRBD1	TRBJ2-2	.	TRBV5-1	TGCGCCAGCAGCTTGGGGCGGACAGGATTCACCGGGGAGCTGTTTTTT	CASSLGRTGFTGELFF
TRBD1	TRBJ2-7	.	TRBV4-3	TGCGCCAGCAGCCAAGATTGGGTCGTGGGACAGGGGACCTACGAGCAGTACTTC	CASSQDWVVGQGTYEQYF
.	TRBJ2-2	.	TRBV2	TGTGCCAGCAGGGATCCGGGCCAAGGGGTCGGGGAGCTGTTTTTT	CASRDPGQGVGELFF
TRBD2	TRBJ2-3	.	TRBV12-3/TRBV12-4	TGTGCCAGCAGTCTCGGGGGGGGAACGCAGTATTTT	CASSLGGGTQYF
.	TRBJ1-1	.	TRBV18	TGTGCCAGCACCCCAGGATTATGGCAGGGGCCTCCTTTCTTT	CASTPGLWQGPPFF
.	TRBJ2-3	.	TRBV5-1	TGCGCCAGCAGCTTAAACTTGTATTTT	CASSLNLYF
TRBD2	TRBJ2-3	.	TRBV7-7	TGTGCTAGCAGCTTAGGGATAGCGGGGGCTAGCACAGATACGCAGTATTTT	CASSLGIAGASTDTQYF
.	TRBJ1-3	.	TRBV7-3	TGTGCCAGCAGCTTAGGGAGCTCTGGAAACACCATATATTTT	CASSLGSSGNTIYF
TRBD1	TRBJ1-2	.	TRBV6-5	TGTGCCAGCAGTCTACCGGGACAGAATGGCTACACCTTC	CASSLPGQNGYTF
.	TRBJ2-5	.	TRBV29-1	TGCAGCGGTGCAGGGGCAGGAGAGACCCAGTACTTC	CSGAGAGETQYF
TRBD2	TRBJ2-7	.	TRBV19	TGTGCCAGTACCAGCGGGGGGGGCTACGAGCAGTACTTC	CASTSGGGYEQYF
.	TRBJ1-1	.	TRBV5-1	TGCGCCAGCAGCTTGGAGCGGGTCACTGAAGCTTTCTTT	CASSLERVTEAFF
TRBD1	TRBJ2-1	.	TRBV6-5	TGTGCCAGCAGCGACGGACAGGGCGGGGAGCAGTTCTTC	CASSDGQGGEQFF
TRBD1	TRBJ2-7	few	TRBV30	TGTGCCTGGAGTGTAGGACAGGCCTACGAGCAGTACTTC	CAWSVGQAYEQYF
.	TRBJ2-1	.	TRBV5-6	TGTGCCAGCAGCTTAGGGGGAGGGCCTTACAATGAGCAGTTCTTC	CASSLGGGPYNEQFF